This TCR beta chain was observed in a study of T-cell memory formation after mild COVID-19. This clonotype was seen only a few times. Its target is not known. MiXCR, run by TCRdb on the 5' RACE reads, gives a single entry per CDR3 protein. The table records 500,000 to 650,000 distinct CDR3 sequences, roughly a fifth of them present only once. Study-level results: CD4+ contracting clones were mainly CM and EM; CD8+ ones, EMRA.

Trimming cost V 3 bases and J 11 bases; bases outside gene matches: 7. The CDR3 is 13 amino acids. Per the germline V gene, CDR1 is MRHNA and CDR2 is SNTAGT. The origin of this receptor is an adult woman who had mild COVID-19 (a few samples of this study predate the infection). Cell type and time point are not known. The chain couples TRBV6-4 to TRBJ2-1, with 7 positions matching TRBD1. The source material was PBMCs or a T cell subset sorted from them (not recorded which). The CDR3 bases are TGTGCCAGCAGTGAGGACAGGCCTGGGAAGCAGTTCTTC. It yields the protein CASSEDRPGKQFF.